One sample yielded the 26 T cell receptor beta chains listed below, sequenced in a study of cytomegalovirus exposure and HLA in healthy donors. Primers included in the PCR were 60 Vbeta and 13 Jbeta primers. Clones were read by immunoSEQ multiplex PCR, and TCRdb kept only the in-frame ones, dropping some. This sample has about 91,000 clones, with roughly two thirds found just once. Sequenced: PBMCs. Receptors were obtained from a female donor in good health and CMV-seronegative.

The chain carries TRBV29-1 and TRBJ2-1, with TRBD2 matching over 10 bases. Trimming at V came to 5 bases and at J to 2 bases, leaving 3 bases not matched to a gene. Germline CDR1 reads SQVTM; CDR2 reads ANQGSEA. This CDR3 has 14 residues. The CDR3 DNA reads TGCAGCGTTTCCGGACTAGCGGCCTACAATGAGCAGTTCTTC. As protein: CSVSGLAAYNEQFF.

The CDR3 region has the DNA TGTGCCAGCAGTGATTATGGGCTGAATGAAGCTTTCTTT. As protein: CASSDYGLNEAFF. The rearrangement joins TRBV25-1 to TRBJ1-1; no definite D call. The CDR3 contains 13 residues. V lost 3 bases and J lost 7, with 12 bases in between. In germline, CDR1 is MGHDK, CDR2 SYGVNS.

The chain employs TRBV6-6 and TRBJ1-1; 7 bases are a match to TRBD1. The CDR3 is 14 amino acids. V dropped 7 bases and J dropped 5; count of bases not matched to a gene: 10. Germline V gives CDR1 MNHNY, CDR2 SVGAGI (reference sequence). CDR3 coding DNA: TGTGCCAGCACCCCCGACAGGGTAGGAACTGAAGCTTTCTTT. Its protein product is CASTPDRVGTEAFF.

The chain joins TRBV2 to TRBJ2-4, with D tentatively TRBD2 (6 bases). Germline V lookup: CDR1 SNHLY, CDR2 FYNNEI. Trimming shortened V by 1 base and J by 0 bases, and 10 bases separated the two germline ends. The CDR3 is made up of 16 amino acids. The CDR3, as DNA: TGTGCCAGCAGTGAAGTGGGGGGAATAGCCAAAAACATTCAGTACTTC. Its protein is CASSEVGGIAKNIQYF.

This clone was detected a few times. The CDR3 coding sequence is TGTGCCAGCAGTCAAACCGAGACAGGGGGAGCTGGCTACACCTTC. Its translation is CASSQTETGGAGYTF. The chain joins TRBV6-5 to TRBJ1-2, with TRBD1 matching over 9 bases. The CDR3 runs 15 residues. V shed 5 bases and J 7 bases; nucleotides not matched to a gene: 11. Per germline, CDR1 MNHEY and CDR2 SVGAGI.

The chain has TRBV11-2 and TRBJ2-6; D may be TRBD2 (5 bases). Trimming shortened V by 10 bases and J by 2 bases, and 9 bases separated the two germline ends. The CDR3 covers 13 residues. Germline lookup yields CDR1 SGHAT and CDR2 FQNNGV. This CDR3 reads CATGETGANVLTF. The CDR3 DNA follows: TGTGCCACCGGGGAAACTGGGGCCAACGTCCTGACTTTC.

V and J are TRBV7-6 and TRBJ2-7; 9 bases align to TRBD2. Germline values: CDR1 SGHVS, CDR2 FNYEAQ. The J segment lost 0 bases and the V segment lost 5 bases, leaving 8 bases of the junction unmatched. This CDR3 has 16 amino acids. In DNA form, the CDR3 reads TGTGCCAGCAGCCCGGCCGGGACTAGCAGCTCCTACGAGCAGTACTTC. The encoded protein is CASSPAGTSSSYEQYF.

The rearrangement links TRBV7-8 to TRBJ1-6; D unresolved. The CDR3 length is 12 residues. Trimming removed 5 bases from V and 7 bases from J, with 6 bases in between. Germline values: CDR1 SGHVS, CDR2 FQNEAQ. DNA for the CDR3: TGTGCCAGCAGCGTCCTCAATTCACCCCTCCACTTT. Translated, it gives CASSVLNSPLHF.

V usage is TRBV2 and J usage is TRBJ1-4; D gene ambiguous. Trimming took off 1 base at V and 6 bases at J, with 12 bases between the two ends. Germline V gene data show CDR1 as SNHLY and CDR2 as FYNNEI. CDR3 length equals 15 residues. CDR3 in amino acids: CASSEVSGYDEKLFF. The CDR3 DNA sequence: TGTGCCAGCAGTGAAGTTAGCGGGTATGATGAAAAACTGTTTTTT.

The V and J genes are TRBV4-1 and TRBJ1-5; D perhaps matches TRBD1 (6 bases). Trimming cost V 1 base and J 4 bases, with 11 bases left between them. Germline CDR1 reads MGHRA; CDR2 reads YSYEKL. The CDR3 totals 15 residues. For the CDR3, the DNA is TGCGCCAGCAGCCAAGGCGATACAGGGAATCAGCCCCAGCATTTT. Translation gives CASSQGDTGNQPQHF.

The genes are TRBV27 and TRBJ2-7; 9 nucleotides line up with TRBD1. The CDR3 totals 14 residues. Germline V gene data show CDR1 as MNHEY and CDR2 as SMNVEV (reference sequence). The V gene end was trimmed by 5 bases and the J gene end by 4 bases; junction bases not matched to a gene: 6. CDR3: CASSTTGGAYEQYF. DNA of the CDR3: TGTGCCAGCAGTACCACAGGGGGCGCGTACGAGCAGTACTTC.

The chain recombines TRBV7-6 with TRBJ2-7; 10 bases are shared with TRBD1. Losses at the gene ends were 5 bases for V and 6 bases for J; bases not matched to a gene: 7. CDR3 size: 14 residues. CDR1 and CDR2 from the germline V gene are SGHVS and FNYEAQ. CDR3 nucleotides: TGTGCCAGCAGCCTAGGACAGGGGGTGGTCGAGCAGTACTTC. It yields the protein CASSLGQGVVEQYF.

This chain links TRBV7-2 with TRBJ2-3; no firm D call. The germline V gene encodes CDR1 SGHTA and CDR2 FQGNSA. The CDR3 extends over 13 amino acids. V lost 5 bases and J 4 bases, leaving 10 bases between the germline ends. The CDR3 here is CASSAQRADTQYF. Written as DNA, the CDR3 is TGTGCCAGCAGCGCCCAAAGAGCAGATACGCAGTATTTT.

The chain links TRBV6-5 to TRBJ2-2; D might be TRBD1 (6 bases). Germline assignment: CDR1 MNHEY and CDR2 SVGAGI. The V end was cut by 2 bases, the J end by 7 bases, with 11 bases between. CDR3 size: 14 residues. DNA of the CDR3: TGTGCCAGCAGTTACCAGGGGCTGAGCGGGGAGCTGTTTTTT. It is translated as CASSYQGLSGELFF.

The rearrangement links TRBV7-9 to TRBJ2-7, with a tentative D call TRBD1 (7 bases). V was trimmed by 5 bases and J by 3 bases, leaving 14 bases between them. The CDR3 spans 14 residues. Germline CDR1 and CDR2: SEHNR and FQNEAQ (reference sequence). This CDR3 is CASSKGQGGYEQYF. CDR3 sequence (DNA): TGTGCCAGCAGCAAAGGGCAGGGGGGCTACGAGCAGTACTTC.

This chain uses TRBV30 with TRBJ1-1; D is undetermined. The V end was cut by 2 bases, the J end by 5 bases, with 9 bases between. The CDR3 contains 12 residues. The germline CDR1 and CDR2 sequences are GTSNPN and SVGIG (reference sequence). CDR3 sequence reads: CAWSPAGTEAFF. In nucleotides, the CDR3 is TGTGCCTGGAGTCCAGCCGGGACTGAAGCTTTCTTT. Supplemented by reference TRBV30 and TRBJ1-1, the full variable domain reads SQTIHQWPATLVQPVGSPLSLECTVEGTSNPNLYWYRQAAGRGLQLLFYSVGIGQISSEVPQNLSASRPQDRQFILSSKKLLLSDSGFYLCAWSPAGTEAFFGQGTRLTVV.

This CDR3 reads CASSLGQMNTEAFF. The CDR3 DNA follows: TGTGCCAGCAGTTTAGGACAGATGAACACTGAAGCTTTCTTT. The rearrangement links TRBV27 to TRBJ1-1; tentatively, D is TRBD1 (6 bases). Germline V lookup: CDR1 MNHEY, CDR2 SMNVEV (reference sequence). Trimming pared 2 bases from V and 0 bases from J, leaving 7 bases between. The CDR3 loop spans 14 amino acids.

This clone came up once. The rearrangement uses TRBV6-5 and TRBJ1-2, with 7 bases identical to TRBD1. After removal of 4 bases from V and 2 bases from J, the junction contained 7 bases not matched to a gene. The CDR3 spans 15 residues. Germline V gene sequence: CDR1 MNHEY, CDR2 SVGAGI. The CDR3 sequence is CASSSPHRGNYGYTF. CDR3 nucleotide sequence: TGTGCCAGCAGTTCCCCCCACAGGGGAAACTATGGCTACACCTTC.

V usage is TRBV25-1 and J usage is TRBJ1-2; the match to TRBD1 covers 9 bases. This CDR3 is 18 amino acids long. From germline, CDR1 is MGHDK and CDR2 SYGVNS. The V and J ends lost 0 bases and 8 bases, in that order; junction bases with no gene match: 16. The CDR3: CASSEYVFPDRGGGGYTF. In DNA, the CDR3 is TGTGCCAGCAGTGAATATGTGTTCCCGGACAGGGGCGGAGGGGGCTACACCTTC.

V and J are TRBV7-2 and TRBJ2-7; 11 bases align to TRBD2. Germline-derived CDR1 and CDR2 are SGHTA and FQGNSA. Trimming cost V 1 base and J 1 base; bases outside gene matches: 3. CDR3 length equals 16 residues. CDR3 region: CASSLDSGRASYEQYF. CDR3 DNA sequence: TGTGCCAGCAGCTTAGATAGCGGGAGGGCTTCCTACGAGCAGTACTTC.

The chain joins TRBV7-3 to TRBJ2-3; 9 positions match TRBD2. The V segment lost 5 bases and the J segment 0 bases; nucleotides outside the gene matches: 0. This CDR3 is built from 14 residues. Germline CDR1 and CDR2: SGHTA and FQGTGA. The CDR3 spells CASSTSGSTDTQYF. DNA of the CDR3: TGTGCCAGCAGCACTAGCGGGAGCACAGATACGCAGTATTTT. The full variable domain, its missing parts supplied by reference TRBV7-3 and TRBJ2-3, is GAGVSQTPSNKVTEKGKYVELRCDPISGHTALYWYRQSLGQGPEFLIYFQGTGAADDSGLPNDRFFAVRPEGSVSTLKIQRTERGDSAVYLCASSTSGSTDTQYFGPGTRLTVL.

V and J are TRBV19 and TRBJ1-1; D may be TRBD1 (5 bases). The germline gives CDR1 LNHDA, CDR2 SQIVND (reference sequence). The CDR3 has 16 residues. V was pared by 2 bases and J by 4 bases, with 17 bases between. This chain's CDR3 is CASSIWGLGKGTEAFF. The CDR3 DNA sequence: TGTGCCAGTAGTATATGGGGACTGGGGAAGGGCACTGAAGCTTTCTTT.

This clone was detected a few times. The V call is TRBV6-5, the J call TRBJ2-7, with 8 bases fitting TRBD2. There are 15 residues in the CDR3. Germline values: CDR1 MNHEY, CDR2 SVGAGI. With 6 bases clipped from V and 10 bases from J, the junction kept 17 bases outside the gene matches. This CDR3 is CASRTQVSGAALQYF. In DNA, the CDR3 is TGTGCCAGCAGGACCCAGGTTAGCGGGGCCGCCCTTCAGTACTTC.

The chain joins TRBV6-6 to TRBJ1-1; 7 bases align to TRBD1. V trimming: 1 base; J trimming: 0 bases; junction bases outside the gene matches: 2. The CDR3 runs 15 residues. CDR1 is MNHNY and CDR2 is SVGAGI in the germline V gene (reference sequence). The CDR3 DNA sequence: TGTGCCAGCAGTTACTGGGACAGACTGAACACTGAAGCTTTCTTT. Residues: CASSYWDRLNTEAFF.

The gene calls are TRBV7-3 and TRBJ2-1; 7 bases line up with TRBD2. The V segment lost 1 base and the J segment 1 base; nucleotides outside the gene matches: 10. The germline CDR1 and CDR2 sequences are SGHTA and FQGTGA. This CDR3 region has 18 residues. The CDR3 protein is CASSLNPGRESSYNEQFF. Written as DNA, the CDR3 is TGTGCCAGCAGCTTAAATCCGGGGCGGGAGAGTTCCTACAATGAGCAGTTCTTC.

The rearrangement links TRBV5-1 to TRBJ2-2; D is possibly TRBD1 (6 bases). The CDR3 contains 16 residues. The ends were cut back, 3 bases at V and 4 bases at J, with 16 bases in the middle. Germline CDR1 and CDR2: SGHRS and YFSETQ. CDR3 protein: CASSSTPRDITGELFF. The DNA of the CDR3 is TGCGCCAGCAGCTCTACCCCACGGGACATCACCGGGGAGCTGTTTTTT.